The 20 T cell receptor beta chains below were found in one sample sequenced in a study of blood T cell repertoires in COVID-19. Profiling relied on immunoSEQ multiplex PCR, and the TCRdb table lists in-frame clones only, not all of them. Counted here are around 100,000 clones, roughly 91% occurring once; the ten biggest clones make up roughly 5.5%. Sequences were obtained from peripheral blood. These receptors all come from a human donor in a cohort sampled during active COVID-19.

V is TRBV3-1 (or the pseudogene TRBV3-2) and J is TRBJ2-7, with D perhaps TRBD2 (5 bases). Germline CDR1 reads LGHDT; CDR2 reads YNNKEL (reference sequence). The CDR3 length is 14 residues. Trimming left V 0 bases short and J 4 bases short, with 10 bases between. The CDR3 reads CASSQDCTRYEQYF. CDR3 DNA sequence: TGTGCCAGCAGCCAAGATTGCACTAGGTACGAGCAGTACTTC.

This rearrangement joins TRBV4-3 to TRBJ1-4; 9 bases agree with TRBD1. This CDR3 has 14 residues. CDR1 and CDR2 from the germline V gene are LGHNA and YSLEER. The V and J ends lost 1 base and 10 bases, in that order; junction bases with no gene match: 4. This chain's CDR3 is CASSQGTGVGKLFF. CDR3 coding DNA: TGCGCCAGCAGCCAAGGGACAGGGGTTGGAAAACTGTTTTTT.

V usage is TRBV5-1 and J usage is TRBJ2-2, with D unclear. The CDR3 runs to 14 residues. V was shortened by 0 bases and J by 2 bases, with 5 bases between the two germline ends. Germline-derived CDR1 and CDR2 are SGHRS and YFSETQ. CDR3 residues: CASSLGLNTGELFF. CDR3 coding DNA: TGCGCCAGCAGCTTGGGTCTAAACACCGGGGAGCTGTTTTTT.

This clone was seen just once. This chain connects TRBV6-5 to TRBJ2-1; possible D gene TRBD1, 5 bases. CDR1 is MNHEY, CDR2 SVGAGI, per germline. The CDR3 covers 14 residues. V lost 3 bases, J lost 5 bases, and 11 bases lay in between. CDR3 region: CASSYRVGHNEQFF. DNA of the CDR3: TGTGCCAGCAGTTATCGGGTGGGGCACAATGAGCAGTTCTTC.

The CDR3 here is CASSEDPRTYEQYF. The CDR3, as DNA: TGTGCCAGCAGTGAAGACCCTAGAACCTACGAGCAGTACTTC. This chain connects TRBV6-1 to TRBJ2-7; no clear D. Looked up from germline, CDR1 is MNHNS and CDR2 is SASEGT. V was trimmed by 1 base and J by 2 bases, leaving 9 bases between them. The CDR3 contains 14 residues.

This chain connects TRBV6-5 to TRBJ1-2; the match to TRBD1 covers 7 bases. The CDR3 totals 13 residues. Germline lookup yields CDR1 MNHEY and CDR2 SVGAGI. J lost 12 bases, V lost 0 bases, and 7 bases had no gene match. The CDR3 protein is CASSYSNRGWHTF. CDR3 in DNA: TGTGCCAGCAGTTACTCTAACAGGGGCTGGCACACCTTC.

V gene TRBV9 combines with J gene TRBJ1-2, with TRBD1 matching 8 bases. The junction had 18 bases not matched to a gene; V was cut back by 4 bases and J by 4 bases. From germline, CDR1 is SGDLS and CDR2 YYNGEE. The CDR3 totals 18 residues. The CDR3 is CASSPQLGQTGDRYGYTF. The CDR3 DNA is TGTGCCAGCAGCCCCCAACTAGGACAGACAGGGGATCGCTATGGCTACACCTTC. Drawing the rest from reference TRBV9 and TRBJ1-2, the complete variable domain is DSGVTQTPKHLITATGQRVTLRCSPRSGDLSVYWYQQSLDQGLQFLIQYYNGEERAKGNILERFSAQQFPDLHSELNLSSLELGDSALYFCASSPQLGQTGDRYGYTFGSGTRLTVV.

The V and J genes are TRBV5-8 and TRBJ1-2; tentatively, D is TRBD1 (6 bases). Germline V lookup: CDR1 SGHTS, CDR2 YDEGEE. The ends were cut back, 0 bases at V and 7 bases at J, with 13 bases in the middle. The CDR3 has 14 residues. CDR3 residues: CASSLDTGLGGYTF. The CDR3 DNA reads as TGTGCCAGCAGCTTGGACACAGGGCTCGGTGGCTACACCTTC.

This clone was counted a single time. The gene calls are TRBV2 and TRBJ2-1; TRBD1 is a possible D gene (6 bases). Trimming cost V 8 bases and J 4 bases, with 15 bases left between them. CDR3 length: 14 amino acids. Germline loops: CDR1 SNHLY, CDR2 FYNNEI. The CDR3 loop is CASRARTAYNEQFF. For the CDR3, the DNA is TGTGCCAGCCGCGCCCGGACAGCTTACAATGAGCAGTTCTTC.

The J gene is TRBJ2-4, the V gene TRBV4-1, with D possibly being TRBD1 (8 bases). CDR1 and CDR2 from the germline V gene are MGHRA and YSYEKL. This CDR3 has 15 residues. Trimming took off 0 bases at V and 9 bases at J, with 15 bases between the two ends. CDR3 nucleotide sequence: TGCGCCAGCAGCCAAGATCCAGGGGGCGGGGGCATTCAGTACTTC. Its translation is CASSQDPGGGGIQYF.

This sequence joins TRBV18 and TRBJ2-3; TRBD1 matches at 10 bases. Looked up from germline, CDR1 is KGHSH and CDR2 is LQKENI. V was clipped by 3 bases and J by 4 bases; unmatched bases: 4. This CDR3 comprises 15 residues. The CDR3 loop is CASSPFGQGADTQYF. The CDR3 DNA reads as TGTGCCAGCTCACCTTTCGGACAGGGGGCAGATACGCAGTATTTT.

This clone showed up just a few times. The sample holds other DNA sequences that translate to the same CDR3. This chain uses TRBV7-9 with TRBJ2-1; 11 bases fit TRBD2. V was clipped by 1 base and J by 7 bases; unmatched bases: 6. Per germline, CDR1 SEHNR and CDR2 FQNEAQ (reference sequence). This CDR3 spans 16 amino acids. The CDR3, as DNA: TGTGCCAGCAGCTTAGGGCTAGCGGGGGGTAGGAATGAGCAGTTCTTC. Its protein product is CASSLGLAGGRNEQFF. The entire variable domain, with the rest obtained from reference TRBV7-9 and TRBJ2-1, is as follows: DTGVSQNPRHKITKRGQNVTFRCDPISEHNRLYWYRQTLGQGPEFLTYFQNEAQLEKSRLLSDRFSAERPKGSFSTLEIQRTEQGDSAMYLCASSLGLAGGRNEQFFGPGTRLTVL.

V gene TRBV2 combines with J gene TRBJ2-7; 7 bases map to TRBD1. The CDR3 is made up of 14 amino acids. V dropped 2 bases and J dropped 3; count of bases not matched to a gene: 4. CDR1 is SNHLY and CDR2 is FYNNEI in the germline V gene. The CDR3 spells CASSEQGEGYEQYF. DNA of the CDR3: TGTGCCAGCAGTGAACAGGGGGAAGGCTACGAGCAGTACTTC.

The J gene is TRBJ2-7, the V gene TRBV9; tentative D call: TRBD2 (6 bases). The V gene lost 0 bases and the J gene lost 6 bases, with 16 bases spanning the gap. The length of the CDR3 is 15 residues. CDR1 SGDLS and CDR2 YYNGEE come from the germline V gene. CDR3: CASSVGSRQGGEQYF. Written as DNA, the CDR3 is TGTGCCAGCAGCGTAGGGTCTCGGCAGGGAGGCGAGCAGTACTTC. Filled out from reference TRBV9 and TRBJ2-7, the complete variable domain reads DSGVTQTPKHLITATGQRVTLRCSPRSGDLSVYWYQQSLDQGLQFLIQYYNGEERAKGNILERFSAQQFPDLHSELNLSSLELGDSALYFCASSVGSRQGGEQYFGPGTRLTVT.

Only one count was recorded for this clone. CDR3 sequence reads: CASSLFGHSYEQYF. CDR3 DNA sequence: TGTGCCAGCAGTTTATTTGGACACAGCTACGAGCAGTACTTC. V and J are TRBV27 and TRBJ2-7; possible D gene TRBD1, 5 bases. This CDR3 contains 14 residues. With 1 base removed from V and 3 bases from J, the gap between germline ends came to 10 bases. Germline CDR1 reads MNHEY; CDR2 reads SMNVEV (reference sequence).

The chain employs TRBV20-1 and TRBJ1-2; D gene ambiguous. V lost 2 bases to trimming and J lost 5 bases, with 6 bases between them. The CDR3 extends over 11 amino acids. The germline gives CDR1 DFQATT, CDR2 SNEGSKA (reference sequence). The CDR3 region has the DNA TGCAGTGCTAGACCACTTTATGGCTACACCTTC. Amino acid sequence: CSARPLYGYTF.

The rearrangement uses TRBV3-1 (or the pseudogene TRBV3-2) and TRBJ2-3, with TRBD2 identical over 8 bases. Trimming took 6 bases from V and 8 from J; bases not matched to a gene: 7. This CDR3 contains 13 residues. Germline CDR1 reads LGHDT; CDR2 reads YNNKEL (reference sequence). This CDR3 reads CASRTGTRGTQYF. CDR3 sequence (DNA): TGTGCCAGCAGAACCGGGACTAGAGGTACGCAGTATTTT.

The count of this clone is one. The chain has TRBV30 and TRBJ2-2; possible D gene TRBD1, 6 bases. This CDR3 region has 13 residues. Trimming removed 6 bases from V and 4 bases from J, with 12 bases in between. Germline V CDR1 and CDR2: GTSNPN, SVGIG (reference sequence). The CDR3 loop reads CACTGKVTGELFF. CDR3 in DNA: TGTGCCTGTACAGGGAAGGTCACCGGGGAGCTGTTTTTT.

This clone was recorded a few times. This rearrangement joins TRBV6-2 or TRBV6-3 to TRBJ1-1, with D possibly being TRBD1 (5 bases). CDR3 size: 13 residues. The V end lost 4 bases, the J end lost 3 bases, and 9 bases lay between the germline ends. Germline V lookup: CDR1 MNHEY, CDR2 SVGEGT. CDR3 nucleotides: TGTGCCAGCAGTTCCAACAGGTACACTGAAGCTTTCTTT. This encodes CASSSNRYTEAFF.

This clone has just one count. The CDR3 region is CASKKGDYTEAFF. CDR3 DNA: TGTGCCAGTAAAAAGGGGGATTACACTGAAGCTTTCTTT. The gene calls are TRBV19 and TRBJ1-1; tentative D call: TRBD1 (6 bases). Deletions cut 7 bases from V and 3 bases from J, with 12 bases between. The CDR3 loop spans 13 amino acids. The germline CDR1 and CDR2 sequences are LNHDA and SQIVND (reference sequence).